Following are 17 T cell receptor beta chains from one sample sequenced in a study of T cells in women clearing cervical HPV infection. TCRdb's copy holds only in-frame clones and misses some; the assay was immunoSEQ multiplex PCR. Its table lists some 43,000 clones. Input material: blood buffy coat. These receptors were obtained from a woman between 18 and 69 years old with a cervical HPV16 infection that either progressed to CIN3+ or cleared (not recorded which).

With regard to this clone: The read terminates 3 residues before the CDR3 end, so the remaining end is supplied by the germline J gene. The chain recombines TRBV10-2 with TRBJ2-7; the match to TRBD1 covers 8 bases. The germline CDR1 and CDR2 sequences are WSHSY and SAAADI. This CDR3 comprises 12 residues. The V and J ends lost 8 bases and 2 bases, in that order; junction bases with no gene match: 2. The part of the CDR3 DNA that was read is TGCGCCAGCCGACAGGGGCCCTACGAG. Its translation is CASRQGPYE. The whole CDR3 sequence is CASRQGPYEQYF.

Remarks on this clone: Read data end 3 residues before the CDR3 end; the end is taken from the germline J gene. The V gene is TRBV7-3, the J gene TRBJ2-1; TRBD2 matches at 14 bases. The germline V gene encodes CDR1 SGHTA and CDR2 FQGTGA. With V trimmed by 3 bases and J by 6 bases, 4 bases remained unmatched. CDR3 length: 16 amino acids. CDR3 loop: CASSLTSGGAANEQFF. The CDR3 DNA, read in part, is TGTGCCAGCAGCTTGACTAGCGGGGGGGCGGCCAATGAG.

For this clone: With the read ending 3 residues before the CDR3 end, the germline J gene is used to fill in that end. The V and J genes are TRBV18 and TRBJ1-4, with D perhaps TRBD1 (6 bases). The CDR3 is 16 amino acids. The V gene lost 1 base and the J gene lost 8 bases, with 17 bases spanning the gap. CDR1 and CDR2 (germline): KGHSH, LQKENI. The CDR3: CASSPRIDRKEEKLFF. CDR3 DNA (partial): TGTGCCAGCTCACCACGCATCGACAGGAAAGAAGAAAAA.

Regarding this clone: Relative to the germline gene, one junction end is altered; a read error may explain this. The CDR3 goes on 3 residues after the read ends, and that part is filled in from the germline J gene. The V call is TRBV4-2, the J call TRBJ1-2, with D maybe TRBD1 (6 bases). The V gene's germline CDR1 is LGHNA and CDR2 YNFKEQ. This CDR3 has 16 residues. CDR3 DNA, as far as it was read: TGTGCCAGCAGCCAAGAGCGCACAGGGTCTAACTATGTC. Residues: CASSQERTGSNYV. The CDR3 in full is CASSQERTGSNYVYTF.

CDR3 DNA, as far as it was read: TGTGCCAGCAACCAGGGACAGGGGAGCGGCACAGATACG. It yields the protein CASNQGQGSGTDT. Given in full, the CDR3 is CASNQGQGSGTDTQYF. The gene calls are TRBV4-2 and TRBJ2-3, with 10 nucleotides matching TRBD1. The CDR3 goes on 3 residues after the read ends, and that part is filled in from the germline J gene. CDR3 length equals 16 residues. Germline CDR1 is LGHNA and CDR2 is YNFKEQ. J gave up 1 base and V 7 bases, and 8 bases lay outside the gene matches.

With regard to this clone: The read ends 3 residues early relative to the CDR3; the germline J gene fills the gap. This sequence joins TRBV4-2 and TRBJ1-6, with D possibly matching TRBD1 (6 bases). The ends were cut back, 6 bases at V and 8 bases at J, with 11 bases in the middle. This CDR3 region has 13 residues. Germline assignment: CDR1 LGHNA and CDR2 YNFKEQ. CDR3 DNA (partial): TGTGCCAGCAGAGCAGGGGTAGATTCACCC. Protein product: CASRAGVDSP. The full-length CDR3 reads as CASRAGVDSPLHF.

A word on this clone: The read halts 3 residues ahead of the CDR3 end, with the missing end drawn from the germline J gene. This rearrangement joins TRBV6-1 to TRBJ2-3, with a tentative D call TRBD2 (7 bases). There are 13 residues in the CDR3. In germline, CDR1 is MNHNS, CDR2 SASEGT. CDR3 loop: CASSVGGAETQYF. CDR3 DNA (partial): TGTGCCAGCAGTGTGGGGGGGGCCGAGACG.

On this clone itself: The observed sequence ends 3 residues before the CDR3 terminus, with the missing tail filled in from the germline J gene. V gene TRBV18 combines with J gene TRBJ2-7, with 7 bases aligning to TRBD2. Germline CDR1 KGHSH, CDR2 LQKENI. The CDR3 covers 17 residues. The V segment lost 3 bases and the J segment 4 bases; nucleotides outside the gene matches: 15. The CDR3 spells CASSPTYKRGVTYEQYF. The covered CDR3 bases are TGTGCCAGCTCACCGACTTACAAGCGGGGAGTTACATACGAG.

Worth noting for this clone: Read coverage stops 3 residues before the CDR3 terminus; the germline J gene supplies the remainder. This chain joins TRBV7-3 and TRBJ1-6; D possibly corresponds to TRBD1 (5 bases). With 2 bases removed from V and 7 bases from J, the gap between germline ends came to 12 bases. From germline, CDR1 is SGHTA and CDR2 FQGTGA. This CDR3 has 15 amino acids. The DNA read from the CDR3 is TGTGCCAGCAGCTTATTGGGGTCAGGGAATTCACCC. This codes for CASSLLGSGNSP. The full CDR3 protein is CASSLLGSGNSPLHF.

Partial CDR3 DNA: TGTGCTAGCGCGACCGCGGAAGGCTACGAG. Encoded protein: CASATAEGYE. The whole CDR3 protein reads CASATAEGYEQYF. This rearrangement joins TRBV7-7 to TRBJ2-7; TRBD2 might be the D (5 bases). The read terminates 3 residues ahead of where the CDR3 ends, so the germline J gene completes it. This CDR3 has 13 residues. The V gene's germline CDR1 is SSHAT and CDR2 FNYEAQ (reference sequence). The full variable domain, in which reference TRBV7-7 and TRBJ2-7 provide the parts outside the CDR3, is GAGVSQSPRYKVTKRGQDVTLRCDPISSHATLYWYQQALGQGPEFLTYFNYEAQPDKSGLPSDRFSAERPEGSISTLTIQRTEQRDSAMYRCASATAEGYEQYFGPGTRLTVT.

A note on this clone: Coverage ceases 3 residues before the CDR3 finishes, and the germline J gene fills in the end. This chain joins TRBV2 and TRBJ1-6; D remains unclear. Trimming cost V 1 base and J 3 bases, with 10 bases left between them. Per the germline V gene, CDR1 is SNHLY and CDR2 is FYNNEI. The CDR3 totals 16 residues. The CDR3 sequence: CASSEGREDYNSPLHF. CDR3 bases read: TGTGCCAGCAGTGAAGGGCGGGAAGACTATAATTCACCC.

A word on this clone: Coverage ceases 3 residues before the CDR3 finishes, and the germline J gene fills in the end. The chain recombines TRBV10-3 with TRBJ2-2; D possibly corresponds to TRBD2 (6 bases). Germline V CDR1 and CDR2: ENHRY, SYGVKD. The CDR3 covers 19 residues. The CDR3: CAIRGGRGHNDPGANVLFF. Partial CDR3 DNA: TGTGCCATCAGGGGGGGTCGGGGCCACAACGACCCTGGGGCCAACGTG.

Comments on this clone: Read coverage stops 3 residues before the CDR3 terminus; the germline J gene supplies the remainder. The chain combines TRBV7-9 with TRBJ2-7; no clear D gene. V lost 3 bases and J 4 bases, leaving 4 bases between the germline ends. CDR1 and CDR2 from the germline V gene are SEHNR and FQNEAQ (reference sequence). This CDR3 has 11 amino acids. The covered CDR3 bases are TGTGCCAGCAGCTTCACTTACGAG. Its protein product is CASSFTYE. The whole CDR3 protein reads CASSFTYEQYF.

Of note for this clone: The CDR3 end lies 3 residues beyond the end of the read and is filled in from the germline J gene. J is TRBJ2-3 and V is TRBV6-1; no reliable D call. Trimming pared 0 bases from V and 1 base from J, leaving 5 bases between. Germline loops: CDR1 MNHNS, CDR2 SASEGT. This CDR3 spans 14 amino acids. The CDR3 bases that were read are TGTGCCAGCAGTGAAGCACGGGGCACAGATACG. This encodes CASSEARGTDT. The full-length CDR3 reads as CASSEARGTDTQYF.

The DNA read from the CDR3 is TGTGCCAGCAGTGACAGCACTAGCGGGGGTCCCGGGGAG. Protein sequence: CASSDSTSGGPGE. The whole CDR3 protein reads CASSDSTSGGPGELFF. V gene TRBV6-4 combines with J gene TRBJ2-2, with TRBD2 matching over 11 bases. The read ends 3 residues shy of where the CDR3 ends; the end is completed using the germline J gene. CDR3 size: 16 residues. The germline V gene encodes CDR1 MRHNA and CDR2 SNTAGT. Trimming cost V 2 bases and J 6 bases; bases outside gene matches: 5.

As regards this clone: With the read ending 3 residues before the CDR3 end, the germline J gene is used to fill in that end. This chain joins TRBV19 and TRBJ2-7; 7 bases match TRBD2. The junction had 6 bases not matched to a gene; V was cut back by 4 bases and J by 6 bases. CDR1 is LNHDA, CDR2 SQIVND, per germline (reference sequence). The CDR3 totals 13 residues. The sequenced CDR3 bases are TGTGCCAGTAGTAGGGGCGGGGGTGGCGAG. Its protein product is CASSRGGGGE. The whole CDR3 protein reads CASSRGGGGEQYF.

Note on this clone: The CDR3 end is not reached by the read, which stops 3 residues before it; the germline J gene fills it in. The J gene is TRBJ2-5, the V gene TRBV5-1; D is perhaps TRBD2 (7 bases). Germline V gene data show CDR1 as SGHRS and CDR2 as YFSETQ. The V gene lost 1 base and the J gene lost 1 base, with 8 bases spanning the gap. This CDR3 has 14 residues. CDR3 residues: CASSLRGGQETQYF. The CDR3 bases that were read are TGCGCCAGCAGCTTGAGGGGGGGCCAAGAGACC.